This T cell receptor beta chain is from a study of Tregs in tolerant kidney transplant recipients. V was pared by 8 bases and J by 1 base, with 8 bases between. The CDR3 sequence is 12 residues long. Germline CDR1 and CDR2: MGHDK and SYGVNS. Comment on this clone: This could be a read error, since a much larger clone is one nucleotide away.

TCRdb's copy holds only in-frame clones and misses some; the assay was immunoSEQ multiplex PCR. The repertoire holds 90,000 or so clones, with more than 80% as singletons. This chain links TRBV25-1 with TRBJ1-1; possible D gene TRBD1, 6 bases. Sample: CD8+ T cells from blood. The clonotype was recovered from a human donor in good health. This chain's CDR3 is CASGQQNTEAFF. For the CDR3, the DNA is TGTGCCAGCGGACAGCAGAACACTGAAGCTTTCTTT.